The 13 T cell receptor beta chains presented below share a single source sample, sequenced in a study of blood T cell repertoires in COVID-19. Assay used: immunoSEQ multiplex PCR; TCRdb lists only in-frame clones, some missing. The data contain about 120,000 clones, almost 90% of them singletons. Sequenced sample: peripheral blood. All receptors derive from a woman aged 55 to 70 with COVID-19, enrolled during active disease.

The chain joins TRBV11-2 to TRBJ1-6; TRBD1 agrees at 7 bases. CDR3 length: 14 amino acids. CDR1 SGHAT and CDR2 FQNNGV come from the germline V gene. V lost 6 bases to trimming and J lost 9 bases; unmatched junction nucleotides: 8. DNA of the CDR3: TGTGCCAGCAGTTCGACAGGGCCGGGTTCACCCCTCCACTTT. Its translation: CASSSTGPGSPLHF. Full variable domain (missing parts from reference TRBV11-2 and TRBJ1-6): EAGVAQSPRYKIIEKRQSVAFWCNPISGHATLYWYQQILGQGPKLLIQFQNNGVVDDSQLPKDRFSAERLKGVDSTLKIQPAKLEDSAVYLCASSSTGPGSPLHFGNGTRLTVT.

The gene calls are TRBV12-3 or TRBV12-4 and TRBJ1-1; D may be TRBD1 (6 bases). Trimming took off 4 bases at V and 3 bases at J, with 9 bases between the two ends. The CDR3 is 13 residues long. The chain's CDR3 is CASSYRVHTEAFF. CDR3 in DNA: TGTGCCAGCAGTTACAGGGTCCACACTGAAGCTTTCTTT.

V gene TRBV7-9 combines with J gene TRBJ2-3, with 9 positions matching TRBD2. The junction had 8 bases not matched to a gene; V was cut back by 3 bases and J by 1 base. The CDR3 is made up of 17 amino acids. Germline V CDR1 and CDR2: SEHNR, FQNEAQ (reference sequence). CDR3 in DNA: TGTGCCAGCAGCTTCGGGCAGAGGACTAGCGGCACAGATACGCAGTATTTT. This translates into CASSFGQRTSGTDTQYF. Supplemented by reference TRBV7-9 and TRBJ2-3, the full variable domain reads DTGVSQNPRHKITKRGQNVTFRCDPISEHNRLYWYRQTLGQGPEFLTYFQNEAQLEKSRLLSDRFSAERPKGSFSTLEIQRTEQGDSAMYLCASSFGQRTSGTDTQYFGPGTRLTVL.

The chain links TRBV7-2 to TRBJ2-7, with 10 bases matching TRBD1. Germline V gives CDR1 SGHTA, CDR2 FQGNSA. This CDR3 spans 14 amino acids. Trimming at V came to 1 base and at J to 3 bases, leaving 0 bases not matched to a gene. Written as DNA, the CDR3 is TGTGCCAGCAGCTTAGGGGACAGGGGCTACGAGCAGTACTTC. This translates into CASSLGDRGYEQYF.

V usage is TRBV3-1 (or the pseudogene TRBV3-2) and J usage is TRBJ2-1, with 7 positions matching TRBD1. The germline gives CDR1 LGHDT, CDR2 YNNKEL (reference sequence). V was pared by 0 bases and J by 9 bases, with 11 bases of the junction left unmatched. CDR3 length equals 16 residues. CDR3 amino acids: CASSQDPGTVGGEQFF. The CDR3 DNA follows: TGTGCCAGCAGCCAAGATCCAGGGACAGTTGGGGGTGAGCAGTTCTTC.

The chain carries TRBV4-2 and TRBJ2-5; tentative D call: TRBD2 (5 bases). The germline V gene has CDR1 LGHNA and CDR2 YNFKEQ. The CDR3 runs to 15 residues. V shed 3 bases and J shed 5 bases, with 16 bases lying between them. CDR3 amino acids: CASSQMAGRGETQYF. The CDR3 nucleotides read TGTGCCAGCAGCCAGATGGCAGGACGAGGGGAGACCCAGTACTTC.

The chain employs TRBV6-5 and TRBJ1-5, with 7 bases matching TRBD1. Trimming at V came to 6 bases and at J to 2 bases, leaving 7 bases not matched to a gene. The CDR3 is 15 residues long. Germline V gene data show CDR1 as MNHEY and CDR2 as SVGAGI. The CDR3 sequence: CASSVTGAGNQPQHF. CDR3 nucleotide sequence: TGTGCCAGCAGCGTTACAGGGGCGGGCAATCAGCCCCAGCATTTT.

The CDR3 DNA reads TGTGCCAGCAGCTTGCTTTTTACCGGGGAGCTGTTTTTT. Translation: CASSLLFTGELFF. The chain has TRBV5-5 and TRBJ2-2; D is ambiguous. The germline V gene encodes CDR1 SGHKS and CDR2 YYEKEE (reference sequence). V was cut by 1 base and J by 5 bases, with 6 bases left in between. The CDR3 is made up of 13 amino acids.

This chain links TRBV6-1 with TRBJ1-6; a weak D match, TRBD1 (5 bases). This CDR3 comprises 17 residues. Germline assignment: CDR1 MNHNS and CDR2 SASEGT. V shed 2 bases and J shed 4 bases, with 15 bases lying between them. The CDR3 loop is CASSEPRDGPYNSPLHF. The CDR3, as DNA: TGTGCCAGCAGTGAACCGCGGGACGGACCATATAATTCACCCCTCCACTTT.

V usage is TRBV3-1 (or the pseudogene TRBV3-2) and J usage is TRBJ1-3; no firm D call. This CDR3 region has 16 residues. V was cut by 4 bases and J by 0 bases, with 13 bases left in between. Germline V CDR1 and CDR2: LGHDT, YNNKEL (reference sequence). The CDR3 nucleotides read TGTGCCAGCAGCCTCCCCCTCGCGCACTCTGGAAACACCATATATTTT. This codes for CASSLPLAHSGNTIYF.

CDR3 region: CASQQAPTNEKLFF. CDR3 coding DNA: TGTGCCAGCCAACAGGCCCCAACTAATGAAAAACTGTTTTTT. V and J are TRBV3-1 (or the pseudogene TRBV3-2) and TRBJ1-4; weak D call: TRBD1 (5 bases). V lost 8 bases to trimming and J lost 0 bases, with 10 bases between them. The CDR3 totals 14 residues. Germline assignment: CDR1 LGHDT and CDR2 YNNKEL (reference sequence).

The chain carries TRBV6-2 or TRBV6-3 and TRBJ1-2; D ambiguous. Germline V gives CDR1 MNHEY, CDR2 SVGEGT. The germline V and J ends were trimmed by 2 bases and 5 bases, with 6 bases remaining between them. The CDR3 loop spans 12 amino acids. The chain's CDR3 is CASSYGRYGYTF. CDR3 sequence (DNA): TGTGCCAGCAGTTACGGCCGTTATGGCTACACCTTC.

The chain recombines TRBV21-1 with TRBJ2-3; the D call in the table, TRBD1, was not verified against the DNA. TRBV21-1 is a known pseudogene. The CDR3 covers 16 residues. This chain's CDR3 is CASSHGDISGTDTQYF. CDR3 coding DNA: TGTGCCAGCAGCCACGGGGACATCTCTGGCACAGATACGCAGTATTTT.